Listed below are T cell receptor beta chains from one sample, sequenced in a study of a mutant IDH1 vaccine in newly diagnosed glioma. TCRdb keeps only in-frame clones here, not all; method: immunoSEQ multiplex PCR. The sample shows 92,000 or so clones, approximately 80% of them seen only once. The source was PBMCs, collected from a glioma patient treated with radiotherapy, temozolomide or both. All receptors come from a man aged 35 to 55 with glioma. Some clones in this sample may be carry-over from other donors' samples. The CDR3 runs from the conserved cysteine through the conserved F or W. D genes are given only for firm matches. Not every row has a clone size; where given, it reads once, few, many or a size class.

V	D	J	size	CDR3	DNA
TRBV5-4	-	TRBJ2-3	-	CASSGLGSTDTQYF	TGTGCCAGCTCGGGGCTAGGAAGCACAGATACGCAGTATTTT
TRBV27	-	TRBJ2-5	-	CASSLHLDPETQYF	TGTGCCAGCAGTTTACATCTGGACCCCGAGACCCAGTACTTC
TRBV2	-	TRBJ1-1	-	CASREDSPPNTEAFF	TGTGCCAGCAGGGAAGACAGCCCTCCGAACACTGAAGCTTTCTTT
TRBV6-5	TRBD2	TRBJ2-2	-	CASTASGGAWGELFF	TGTGCCAGCACGGCTAGCGGGGGGGCTTGGGGGGAGCTGTTTTTT
TRBV9	-	TRBJ1-2	-	CASSGTGGTNYGYTF	TGTGCCAGCAGCGGAACTGGGGGAACTAACTATGGCTACACCTTC
TRBV30	TRBD1	TRBJ1-2	-	CAWSDDRGFYGYTF	TGTGCCTGGAGTGACGACAGGGGATTTTATGGCTACACCTTC
TRBV13	TRBD1	TRBJ1-4	-	CASSLGLGQEKLFF	TGTGCCAGCAGCTTAGGCCTGGGACAGGAAAAACTGTTTTTT
TRBV2	-	TRBJ1-5	-	CASSYNWNQPQHF	TGTGCCAGCAGTTACAATTGGAATCAGCCCCAGCATTTT
TRBV10-2	-	TRBJ1-1	-	CASSWDGNTEAFF	TGCGCCAGCTCGTGGGACGGAAACACTGAAGCTTTCTTT
TRBV25-1	TRBD1	TRBJ1-6	many	CASKGAGGFNSPLHF	TGTGCCAGCAAGGGGGCCGGGGGCTTTAATTCACCCCTCCACTTT
TRBV2	TRBD1	TRBJ2-1	-	CASRGTGGNEQFF	TGTGCCAGCAGGGGGACAGGGGGTAATGAGCAGTTCTTC
TRBV6-1	TRBD1	TRBJ2-5	-	CASSEPGQGRETQYF	TGTGCCAGCAGTGAACCCGGACAGGGGAGAGAGACCCAGTACTTC
TRBV30	TRBD2	TRBJ2-6	-	CAWSATTGGGAGANVLTF	TGTGCCTGGAGTGCAACAACGGGGGGTGGGGCTGGGGCCAACGTCCTGACTTTC
TRBV6-5	TRBD1	TRBJ1-1	-	CASSYMGGTVF	TGTGCCAGCAGTTACATGGGGGGGACAGTTTTT
TRBV2	TRBD1	TRBJ2-7	few	CASTDRGREQYF	TGTGCCAGCACGGACAGGGGGAGGGAGCAGTACTTC
TRBV2	-	TRBJ2-7	-	CASRGDTRYEQYF	TGTGCCAGCAGGGGGGACACCCGCTACGAGCAGTACTTC
TRBV19	-	TRBJ2-1	-	CASSIDGEMSRLF	TGTGCCAGTAGTATTGACGGGGAAATGAGCCGACTCTTC